One and the same sample provided the 18 T cell receptor beta chains below, sequenced in a study of Graves' ophthalmopathy and Graves' hyperthyroidism. From RNA, the CDR3 regions of TCR beta chains were amplified and sequenced. HTBI-primed first-round RT-PCR preceded second-round multiplex PCR. TCRdb itself ran the multiplex PCR reads through MiXCR, one entry per CDR3 protein. In the table there are over a million distinct CDR3 sequences, about two fifths of which are singletons. The sequencing sample was made of peripheral blood or thyroid tissue (not recorded which). These TCRs come from an adult man with Graves' hyperthyroidism.

The table lists this clonotype with many counts. The genes are TRBV24-1 and TRBJ2-2, with D hard to call. V gave up 5 bases and J gave up 4 bases, with 10 bases separating them. The CDR3 is made up of 14 amino acids. Germline V CDR1 and CDR2: KGHDR, SFDVKD. The chain's CDR3 is CATSGIMVTGELFF. The DNA for the CDR3 is TGTGCCACCAGTGGGATTATGGTCACCGGGGAGCTGTTTTTT.

Turning to this clonotype: This may arise from a read error, as a much more abundant clone is one base away. This chain joins TRBV7-9 and TRBJ2-7; 7 bases line up with TRBD1. CDR1 and CDR2 (germline): SEHNR, FQNEAQ (reference sequence). The CDR3 runs 17 residues. With 4 bases clipped from V and 3 bases from J, the junction kept 15 bases outside the gene matches. The CDR3 DNA is TGTGCCAGCAGCTCCACTACCACCGGGACAGCGGACTACGAGCAGTACTTC. As protein: CASSSTTTGTADYEQYF.

The V and J genes are TRBV7-2 and TRBJ2-3; no clear D. V was trimmed by 8 bases and J by 6 bases, leaving 6 bases between them. This CDR3 has 10 residues. CDR1 is SGHTA, CDR2 FQGNSA, per germline. This chain's CDR3 is CASGRDTQYF. The DNA for the CDR3 is TGTGCCAGCGGTAGGGATACGCAGTATTTT. Filled out from reference TRBV7-2 and TRBJ2-3, the complete variable domain reads GAGVSQSPSNKVTEKGKDVELRCDPISGHTALYWYRQSLGQGLEFLIYFQGNSAPDKSGLPSDRFSAERTGGSVSTLTIQRTQQEDSAVYLCASGRDTQYFGPGTRLTVL.

This clonotype has only a few counts. A much more abundant neighbour one base away suggests this may be a read error. The gene calls are TRBV7-2 and TRBJ1-4; D remains unclear. Trimming pared 4 bases from V and 8 bases from J, leaving 14 bases between. The germline gives CDR1 SGHTA, CDR2 FQGNSA. CDR3 length: 14 amino acids. The CDR3 DNA is TGTGCCAGCAGCTCGGACGGAACGAGGGAAAAACTGTTTTTT. Its translation is CASSSDGTREKLFF.

This clonotype was counted only a few times. The chain employs TRBV6-5 and TRBJ1-1; D is undetermined. CDR1 is MNHEY and CDR2 is SVGAGI in the germline V gene. This CDR3 contains 15 residues. The V end was cut by 5 bases, the J end by 1 base, with 14 bases between. The CDR3 DNA follows: TGTGCCAGCAGTAAAATCCGGGATTGGAACACTGAAGCTTTCTTT. Its protein is CASSKIRDWNTEAFF.

This clonotype was seen at least ten times. The rearrangement links TRBV7-2 to TRBJ1-5; unclear D gene. The V gene's germline CDR1 is SGHTA and CDR2 FQGNSA. V lost 1 base and J 3 bases, leaving 10 bases between the germline ends. This CDR3 region has 15 residues. DNA for the CDR3: TGTGCCAGCAGCTTAGAAGGGCTTAACAATCAGCCCCAGCATTTT. Translated, it gives CASSLEGLNNQPQHF. Variable domain in full (rest from reference TRBV7-2 and TRBJ1-5): GAGVSQSPSNKVTEKGKDVELRCDPISGHTALYWYRQSLGQGLEFLIYFQGNSAPDKSGLPSDRFSAERTGGSVSTLTIQRTQQEDSAVYLCASSLEGLNNQPQHFGDGTRLSIL.

This clonotype showed up just once. This chain uses TRBV7-3 with TRBJ1-1, with 10 bases aligning to TRBD1. V dropped 5 bases and J dropped 4; count of bases not matched to a gene: 7. CDR1 SGHTA and CDR2 FQGTGA come from the germline V gene. The CDR3 length is 15 residues. CDR3 sequence (DNA): TGTGCCAGCAGCACGGGACAGGGGTTGAGCACTGAAGCTTTCTTT. It translates to CASSTGQGLSTEAFF.

The J gene is TRBJ1-2, the V gene TRBV7-8; the D is unclear. This CDR3 contains 10 residues. Germline values: CDR1 SGHVS, CDR2 FQNEAQ. Trimming cost V 6 bases and J 13 bases, with 12 bases left between them. The CDR3 DNA follows: TGTGCCAGCAGATCTGGGCGTTCCACCTTC. Its protein is CASRSGRSTF. Full variable domain (remainder filled in from reference TRBV7-8 and TRBJ1-2): GAGVSQSPRYKVAKRGQDVALRCDPISGHVSLFWYQQALGQGPEFLTYFQNEAQLDKSGLPSDRFFAERPEGSVSTLKIQRTQQEDSAVYLCASRSGRSTFGSGTRLTVV.

This chain links TRBV4-2 with TRBJ2-5; D may be TRBD2 (5 bases). CDR1 and CDR2 (germline): LGHNA, YNFKEQ. The CDR3 totals 13 residues. V was cut by 6 bases and J by 4 bases, with 12 bases left in between. As DNA, the CDR3 is TGTGCCAGCAGAACACTAGGTTTAGAGACCCAGTACTTC. Translated: CASRTLGLETQYF.

This clonotype was seen at least ten times. The V and J genes are TRBV25-1 and TRBJ2-5; D is unresolved. The CDR3 is made up of 13 amino acids. Trimming left V 4 bases short and J 1 base short, with 7 bases between. CDR1 and CDR2 (germline): MGHDK, SYGVNS. This CDR3 reads CASSGRVQETQYF. The CDR3 coding sequence is TGTGCCAGCAGTGGACGGGTCCAAGAGACCCAGTACTTC.

In its sample, this clonotype was seen a few times. This chain joins TRBV2 and TRBJ2-3; D ambiguous. Germline V lookup: CDR1 SNHLY, CDR2 FYNNEI. The CDR3 extends over 12 amino acids. The V end lost 6 bases, the J end lost 3 bases, and 7 bases lay between the germline ends. CDR3 amino acids: CASRVYTDTQYF. The CDR3, as DNA: TGTGCCAGCAGGGTCTATACAGATACGCAGTATTTT.

With respect to this clonotype: A junction boundary mismatches the germline segment, possibly from a read error. The chain recombines TRBV7-8 with TRBJ2-2, with 7 bases fitting TRBD1. Germline CDR1 and CDR2: SGHVS and FQNEAQ. The CDR3 loop spans 14 amino acids. DNA for the CDR3: TGCGCCAACAGCCAACACAGGGGCACCGGGGAGCTGTTTTTT. Its protein is CANSQHRGTGELFF.

This clonotype was counted ten times or more. The rearrangement joins TRBV19 to TRBJ2-7; 8 nucleotides line up with TRBD1. The germline V gene encodes CDR1 LNHDA and CDR2 SQIVND (reference sequence). The CDR3 has 14 amino acids. J gave up 3 bases and V 4 bases, and 5 bases lay outside the gene matches. In DNA, the CDR3 is TGTGCCAGTAGTACGGGACAGGATCGCTACGAGCAGTACTTC. It specifies CASSTGQDRYEQYF.

This clonotype was found many times. The CDR3 reads CASSFGLAGETQYF. DNA of the CDR3: TGTGCCAGCAGCTTCGGACTAGCGGGAGAGACCCAGTACTTC. The chain carries TRBV2 and TRBJ2-5, with TRBD2 matching 11 bases. V dropped 6 bases and J dropped 4; count of bases not matched to a gene: 4. CDR1 is SNHLY and CDR2 is FYNNEI in the germline V gene. CDR3 length: 14 residues.

The chain has TRBV12-3 or TRBV12-4 and TRBJ2-2, with 9 bases matching TRBD1. Trimming at V came to 0 bases and at J to 5 bases, leaving 13 bases not matched to a gene. The CDR3 extends over 19 amino acids. CDR3 sequence reads: CASSLAPIVGTGMTGELFF. The CDR3 DNA reads TGTGCCAGCAGTTTAGCGCCGATAGTCGGGACAGGGATGACCGGGGAGCTGTTTTTT.

This clonotype was detected ten times or more. The V gene is TRBV5-4, the J gene TRBJ1-2; 9 bases are shared with TRBD1. The ends lost 1 base at V and 4 bases at J; junction bases unmatched: 5. The CDR3 contains 15 residues. Germline values: CDR1 SGHNT, CDR2 YYREEE (reference sequence). The CDR3 here is CASSLLQGASYGYTF. CDR3 nucleotide sequence: TGTGCCAGCAGCTTGCTACAGGGGGCCAGCTATGGCTACACCTTC.

This clonotype was seen more than once but under ten times. The rearrangement uses TRBV28 and TRBJ1-6; possible D gene TRBD1, 5 bases. In germline, CDR1 is MDHEN, CDR2 SYDVKM. V was clipped by 7 bases and J by 3 bases, with 13 bases between them. The CDR3 has 15 residues. CDR3 loop: CASIGRGSYNSPLHF. The CDR3 DNA is TGTGCCAGCATCGGTCGGGGCAGCTATAATTCACCCCTCCACTTT.

Many counts were recorded for this clonotype. The CDR3 spells CASSQRPGGGTEAFF. The CDR3 DNA follows: TGTGCCAGCAGCCAAAGACCCGGAGGCGGCACTGAAGCTTTCTTT. The V and J genes are TRBV7-6 and TRBJ1-1; D is undetermined. There are 15 residues in the CDR3. V shed 5 bases and J shed 4 bases, with 17 bases lying between them. The germline CDR1 and CDR2 sequences are SGHVS and FNYEAQ.